The 7 T cell receptor beta chains listed next were all sequenced from one sample in a study of beta chain features in type 1 diabetes. Points from the study as a whole: Shorter TCRB CDR3s, moderately but significantly so, were found in Type 1 diabetes patients in all four CD4+ subsets.

Antigens of these TCRs are unknown. Expressed TCRB transcripts were sequenced after all isolated RNA was converted to cDNA. Method: immunoSEQ multiplex PCR; TCRdb's copy keeps in-frame clones and lacks some. The table has approximately 160,000 clones, almost 65% seen once. The sample was naive CD4+ T cells from blood. These receptors originate from a man aged 30 to 39 with type 1 diabetes.

The CDR3 region is CASSQDPFGEQYF. CDR3 coding DNA: TGTGCCAGCAGCCAGGACCCCTTCGGGGAGCAGTACTTC. This chain uses TRBV14 with TRBJ2-7; no definite D call. The V and J ends lost 3 bases and 7 bases respectively, with 13 bases between them. The germline V gene encodes CDR1 SGHDN and CDR2 FVKESK. The CDR3 is made up of 13 amino acids.

The sample holds a few counts of this clone. The chain has TRBV29-1 and TRBJ1-1; 7 nucleotides align to TRBD1. Germline CDR1 is SQVTM and CDR2 is ANQGSEA. The CDR3 loop spans 13 amino acids. Trimming removed 6 bases from V and 1 base from J; junction bases left unmatched: 5. The CDR3 protein is CSVNRGRNTEAFF. In DNA, the CDR3 is TGCAGCGTCAACAGGGGTAGGAACACTGAAGCTTTCTTT.

This clone was detected only a few times. The chain has TRBV7-2 and TRBJ2-3; D perhaps matches TRBD1 (5 bases). Germline loops: CDR1 SGHTA, CDR2 FQGNSA. With 1 base removed from V and 6 bases from J, the gap between germline ends came to 14 bases. The CDR3 has 15 residues. CDR3 region: CASSLVYPGADTQYF. The CDR3 region has the DNA TGTGCCAGCAGCTTAGTATACCCTGGGGCGGATACGCAGTATTTT.

The rearrangement uses TRBV29-1 and TRBJ2-1; 9 bases map to TRBD2. Trimming at V came to 3 bases and at J to 7 bases, leaving 13 bases not matched to a gene. The CDR3 extends over 16 amino acids. From germline, CDR1 is SQVTM and CDR2 ANQGSEA. CDR3 DNA: TGCAGCGTTGATAGACTAGCGGTGTGGAATCGGAATGAGCAGTTCTTC. Protein product: CSVDRLAVWNRNEQFF.

The chain joins TRBV29-1 to TRBJ2-1, with unresolved D. From germline, CDR1 is SQVTM and CDR2 ANQGSEA. The V gene lost 0 bases and the J gene lost 4 bases, with 13 bases spanning the gap. CDR3 size: 15 residues. CDR3 sequence: CSVEDWADLYNEQFF. The CDR3 DNA sequence: TGCAGCGTTGAAGACTGGGCGGATCTATACAATGAGCAGTTCTTC.

This chain joins TRBV30 and TRBJ1-2; D is unresolved. Germline values: CDR1 GTSNPN, CDR2 SVGIG (reference sequence). V gave up 4 bases and J gave up 8 bases, with 20 bases separating them. The CDR3 extends over 14 amino acids. The chain's CDR3 is CAWTTVSPLGGYTF. Here the CDR3 DNA reads TGTGCCTGGACCACCGTGAGTCCCTTGGGAGGCTACACCTTC.

The chain carries TRBV28 and TRBJ1-6; 7 nucleotides line up with TRBD1. The ends lost 4 bases at V and 7 bases at J; junction bases unmatched: 10. This CDR3 is 16 amino acids long. Germline-derived CDR1 and CDR2 are MDHEN and SYDVKM. CDR3 DNA: TGTGCCAGCAGTTCCGCCGGGACAGCCATGAATTCACCCCTCCACTTT. Protein product: CASSSAGTAMNSPLHF.